This T cell receptor beta chain comes out of a study of molecular identifiers for immune sequencing clone quantification (dated by TCRdb to 2016 to 2019). About the study as a whole: For a replicate experiment, RNA from about 20,000 or 100,000 naive CD8 T cells was divided into five aliquots, of which four were sequenced. The study was a methods study using CD8 T cells to benchmark molecular-identifier clustering-based TCR repertoire sequencing (MIDCIRS) and TCR RNA copy counting. Paper-wide results and their limitations: The naive libraries included spiked-in Jurkat TCR RNA (about nine copies' worth), and this RNA is not part of the donor repertoire. Without barcode sub-clustering, chimeric consensus sequences inflated TCR diversity; chimeras reached as high as 47%. Spiked-in Jurkat TCR RNA equivalent to a single cell was reported to be detectable even among 980,000 or so naive CD8 T cells. In CMV-specific effector cells, over 98% of molecules were held by clones above 20 RNA copies, whereas under 1% of molecules were held by such clones in naive cells. Highly expanded clone sizes could be underestimated because identical TCR molecules may share a barcode. Modeling estimated about three recovered TCR RNA copies per cell, compared with approximately 10 by digital PCR, which implies approximately 30% capture efficiency.

Naive CD8 T cell libraries were made from around 18,000 to 910,000 sorted cells using 10%, 30% or 50% of purified RNA. Naive CD8 T cells, defined as CD8+CD4-CCR7+CD45RA+, were FACS-sorted into RLT Plus buffer on a BD FACSAria II. To test detection sensitivity, Jurkat RNA equal to 10 or so TCR copies was added to samples of about 20,000-1,000,000 naive CD8 T cells. CD8 T cells were enriched using RosetteSep CD8+ T Cell Enrichment Cocktail and Ficoll-Paque, and the enriched cells then underwent ACK red cell lysis. The library was prepared using PCR. TCRdb lists the instrument as Illumina HiSeq 4000. Bulk TCR libraries were generated as previously described, with the TCR primers listed in Table S5 used. The Qiagen AllPrep DNA/RNA kit was used to purify total RNA. Before analysis, reads from multiple sequencing runs of one library were combined. The published analysis was carried out like this. Reads were retained only if their TCR constant sequence matched exactly, and those retained reads were trimmed to 150 nt and grouped according to their 12-nt molecular barcodes. Reads inside each barcode group were sub-clustered using a 15% Levenshtein threshold, and a quality-weighted consensus sequence was constructed for each RNA molecule. Non-functional sequences were discarded, and so were lower-count sequences lying one edit away from another sequence. Based on a fit of two negative binomial distributions, barcode sub-clusters having less than 20% of the maximum read count were discarded. TCRdb took the public reads, trimmed them with fastp at Q25, ran MiXCR for clone calling and kept in-frame beta chains. When rows share a CDR3 protein, they turn into one entry using the most common DNA and genes. Clone size and V and J calls follow TCRdb, not the original study. The sample table holds more than 450,000 distinct CDR3 sequences, of which over 20% were seen once. Together, the top ten hold approximately 0.8% of the sample.

Turning to this clonotype: Its antigen specificity is not known. No quality values exist for individual bases; no much larger clone is one base distant.

CDR1 and CDR2, looked up from the germline V gene (reference sequence), are MNHEY and SMNVEV. The cysteine opens and the phenylalanine closes a CDR3 of 15 amino acids. The retained sequence is limited to the CDR3, 45 bases, with the frame set at the first base. Compared with germline, V lacks 8 bases and J lacks 2 bases; bases without a gene match: 7. The sample was naive CD8+ T cells from blood, with Jurkat cell RNA spiked in. This sample's cell subset or site label indicates: FACS-sorted CD8+CD4-CCR7+CD45RA+ naive T cells. In this chain, TRBV27 is recombined with TRBJ2-7, with TRBD2 identical over 12 junction bases. The sequence derives from a human donor in good health. Some libraries in this study had Jurkat cell RNA spiked in. This receptor has the CDR3 CASGTTSGGTYEQYF. The nucleotide sequence reads TGTGCCAGCGGTACAACTAGCGGGGGGACCTACGAGCAGTACTTC.